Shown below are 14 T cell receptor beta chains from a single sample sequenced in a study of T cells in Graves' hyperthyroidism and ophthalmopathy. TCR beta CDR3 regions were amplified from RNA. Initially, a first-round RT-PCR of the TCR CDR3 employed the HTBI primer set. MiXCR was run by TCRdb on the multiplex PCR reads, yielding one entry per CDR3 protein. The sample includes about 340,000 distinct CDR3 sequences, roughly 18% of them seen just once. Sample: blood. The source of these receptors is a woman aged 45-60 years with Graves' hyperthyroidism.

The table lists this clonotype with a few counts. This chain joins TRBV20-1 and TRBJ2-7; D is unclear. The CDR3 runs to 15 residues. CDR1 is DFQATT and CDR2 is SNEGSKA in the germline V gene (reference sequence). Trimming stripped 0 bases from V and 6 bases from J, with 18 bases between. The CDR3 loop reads CSAREWDRDRREQYF. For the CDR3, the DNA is TGCAGTGCTAGAGAATGGGATAGAGATCGTCGCGAGCAGTACTTC.

The CDR3 coding sequence is TGTGCCAGCAGCCAAGATGAGCCGGGACAGGGGAATCAGCCCCAGCATTTT. Translated: CASSQDEPGQGNQPQHF. The rearrangement links TRBV3-1 to TRBJ1-5, with 10 positions matching TRBD1. The CDR3 covers 17 residues. J was trimmed by 4 bases and V by 0 bases; bases with no gene match: 6. Germline V gene data show CDR1 as LGHDT and CDR2 as YNNKEL (reference sequence).

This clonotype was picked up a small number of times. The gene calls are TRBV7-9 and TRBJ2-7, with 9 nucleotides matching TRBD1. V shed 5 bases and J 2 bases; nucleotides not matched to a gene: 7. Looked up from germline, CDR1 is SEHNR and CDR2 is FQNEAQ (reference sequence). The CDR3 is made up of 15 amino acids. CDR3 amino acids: CASSKGQGDTYEQYF. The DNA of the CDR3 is TGTGCCAGCAGCAAGGGACAGGGAGACACCTACGAGCAGTACTTC.

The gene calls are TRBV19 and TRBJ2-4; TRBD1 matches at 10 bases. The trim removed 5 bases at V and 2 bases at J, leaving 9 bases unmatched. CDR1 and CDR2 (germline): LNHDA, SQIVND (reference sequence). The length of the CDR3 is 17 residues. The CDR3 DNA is TGTGCCAGTAGTCCAACCCGACAGGGGGCGTCCAAAAACATTCAGTACTTC. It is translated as CASSPTRQGASKNIQYF.

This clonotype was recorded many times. CDR3 sequence (DNA): TGTGCCAGCAGGCCGACAGGGAACGAGGGGCGCGGTCTCAACTATGGCTACACCTTC. The encoded protein is CASRPTGNEGRGLNYGYTF. The chain employs TRBV6-1 and TRBJ1-2, with TRBD1 matching 7 bases. The germline V gene encodes CDR1 MNHNS and CDR2 SASEGT. The CDR3 consists of 19 residues. After removal of 6 bases from V and 2 bases from J, the junction contained 21 bases not matched to a gene.

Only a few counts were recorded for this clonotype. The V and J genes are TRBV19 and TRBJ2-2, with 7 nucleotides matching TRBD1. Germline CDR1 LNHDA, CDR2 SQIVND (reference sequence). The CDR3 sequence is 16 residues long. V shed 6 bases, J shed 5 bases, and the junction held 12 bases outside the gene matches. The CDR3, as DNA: TGTGCCAGTAGCTACAGGGGCGCGAGTTTGACCGGGGAGCTGTTTTTT. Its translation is CASSYRGASLTGELFF.

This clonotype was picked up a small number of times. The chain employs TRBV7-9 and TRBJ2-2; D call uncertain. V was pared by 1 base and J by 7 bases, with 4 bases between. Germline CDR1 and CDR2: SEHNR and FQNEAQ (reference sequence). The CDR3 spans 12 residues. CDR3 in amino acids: CASSLVLGELFF. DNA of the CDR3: TGTGCCAGCAGCTTAGTCCTCGGGGAGCTGTTTTTT.

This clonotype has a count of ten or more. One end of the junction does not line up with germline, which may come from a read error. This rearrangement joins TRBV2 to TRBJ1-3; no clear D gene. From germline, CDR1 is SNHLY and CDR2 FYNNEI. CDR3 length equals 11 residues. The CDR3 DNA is TGTGCCACCAGTTTCCAGAACACCATATATTTT. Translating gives CATSFQNTIYF.

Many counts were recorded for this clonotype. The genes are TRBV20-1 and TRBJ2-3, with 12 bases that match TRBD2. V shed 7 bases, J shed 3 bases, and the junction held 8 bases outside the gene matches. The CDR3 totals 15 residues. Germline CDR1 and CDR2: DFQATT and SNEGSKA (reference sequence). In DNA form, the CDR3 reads TGCAGTGTAACTAGCGGGAGGTTGCTGACAGATACGCAGTATTTT. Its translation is CSVTSGRLLTDTQYF.

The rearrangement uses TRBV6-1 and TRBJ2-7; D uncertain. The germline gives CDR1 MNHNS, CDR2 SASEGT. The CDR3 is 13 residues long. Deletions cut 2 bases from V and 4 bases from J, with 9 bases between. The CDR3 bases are TGTGCCAGCAGTGAAAATAGTAATTACGAGCAGTACTTC. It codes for CASSENSNYEQYF.

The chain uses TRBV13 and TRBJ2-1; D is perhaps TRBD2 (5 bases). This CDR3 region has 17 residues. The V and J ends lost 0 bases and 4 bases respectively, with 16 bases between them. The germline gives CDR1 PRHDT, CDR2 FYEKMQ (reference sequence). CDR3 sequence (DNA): TGTGCCAGCAGCTTAGGAGGCGGGTCTATCGCGTACAATGAGCAGTTCTTC. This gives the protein CASSLGGGSIAYNEQFF.

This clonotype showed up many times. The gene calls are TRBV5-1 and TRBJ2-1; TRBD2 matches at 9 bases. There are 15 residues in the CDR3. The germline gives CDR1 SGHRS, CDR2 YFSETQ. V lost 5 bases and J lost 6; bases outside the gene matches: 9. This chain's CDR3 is CASSLAGVNVNEQFF. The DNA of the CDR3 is TGCGCCAGCAGTTTAGCGGGGGTTAACGTCAATGAGCAGTTCTTC. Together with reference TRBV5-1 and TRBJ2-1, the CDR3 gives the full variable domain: KAGVTQTPRYLIKTRGQQVTLSCSPISGHRSVSWYQQTPGQGLQFLFEYFSETQRNKGNFPGRFSGRQFSNSRSEMNVSTLELGDSALYLCASSLAGVNVNEQFFGPGTRLTVL.

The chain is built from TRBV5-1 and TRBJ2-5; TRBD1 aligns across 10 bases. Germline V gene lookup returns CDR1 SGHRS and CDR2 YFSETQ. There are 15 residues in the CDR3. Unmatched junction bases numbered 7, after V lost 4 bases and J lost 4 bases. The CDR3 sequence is CASSQDRGAGETQYF. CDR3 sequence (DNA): TGCGCCAGCAGCCAGGACAGGGGGGCGGGAGAGACCCAGTACTTC. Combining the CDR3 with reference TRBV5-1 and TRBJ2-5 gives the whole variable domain KAGVTQTPRYLIKTRGQQVTLSCSPISGHRSVSWYQQTPGQGLQFLFEYFSETQRNKGNFPGRFSGRQFSNSRSEMNVSTLELGDSALYLCASSQDRGAGETQYFGPGTRLLVL.

CDR3 residues: CATSDFLGRREKLFF. Written as DNA, the CDR3 is TGTGCCACCAGTGATTTTTTGGGACGTCGAGAAAAACTGTTTTTT. This chain connects TRBV24-1 to TRBJ1-4; perhaps TRBD1 as D (5 bases). Germline V CDR1 and CDR2: KGHDR, SFDVKD. V dropped 1 base and J dropped 8 bases, with 13 bases sitting between them. The CDR3 contains 15 residues.